This entry lists 6 T cell receptor beta chains sequenced from one sample in a study of blood T cells in healthy people across ages. A second PCR, run for about 7 to 11 cycles, used a sample-barcoded 5' primer plus a J-beta primer mix. TCRdb re-derived calls from the 5' RACE reads in MiXCR, one entry per CDR3 protein. The profile covers under 800,000 distinct CDR3 sequences, with roughly 43% appearing a single time and 20% to 25% taken by the ten largest. Sequencing was carried out using blood. The receptor set was obtained from a woman between 55 and 75 years old in good health.

As DNA, the CDR3 is TGTGCCAGCAGCTCTCGGGGGGCGGTGATCTACGAGCAGTACTTC. This encodes CASSSRGAVIYEQYF. The V call is TRBV7-9, the J call TRBJ2-7, with a tentative D call TRBD2 (7 bases). Germline CDR1 and CDR2: SEHNR and FQNEAQ (reference sequence). There are 15 residues in the CDR3. V was pared by 4 bases and J by 3 bases, with 16 bases between.

The CDR3 sequence is CASSQGGRNTEAFF. CDR3 DNA: TGTGCCAGCAGCCAAGGGGGCCGGAACACTGAAGCTTTCTTT. J is TRBJ1-1 and V is TRBV7-2; 7 bases align to TRBD1. There are 14 residues in the CDR3. Germline V CDR1 and CDR2: SGHTA, FQGNSA. The V gene end was trimmed by 5 bases and the J gene end by 1 base; junction bases not matched to a gene: 4.

This clonotype was seen repeatedly, ten times or more. CDR3: CASSSGLAGKTYEQYF. The DNA for the CDR3 is TGCGCCAGCAGCTCCGGACTAGCGGGCAAAACCTACGAGCAGTACTTC. The chain carries TRBV5-1 and TRBJ2-7; TRBD2 matches 11 bases. This CDR3 has 16 amino acids. J was trimmed by 2 bases and V by 3 bases; bases with no gene match: 7. Germline V gene data show CDR1 as SGHRS and CDR2 as YFSETQ.

This clonotype has only a few counts. The chain employs TRBV28 and TRBJ1-2, with 10 nucleotides matching TRBD1. CDR3 length: 12 amino acids. The ends lost 8 bases at V and 7 bases at J; junction bases unmatched: 4. CDR1 MDHEN and CDR2 SYDVKM come from the germline V gene. The CDR3 DNA is TGTGCCAGCCTGACAGGGGGCGGTGGCTACACCTTC. The encoded protein is CASLTGGGGYTF.

This clonotype came up many times. The chain recombines TRBV9 with TRBJ2-3; the match to TRBD2 covers 10 bases. The junction had 4 bases not matched to a gene; V was cut back by 4 bases and J by 5 bases. The germline gives CDR1 SGDLS, CDR2 YYNGEE. The CDR3 sequence is 14 residues long. The CDR3 loop is CASSPSGRVDTQYF. CDR3 bases: TGTGCCAGCAGCCCTAGCGGGAGAGTAGATACGCAGTATTTT.

The V call is TRBV28, the J call TRBJ1-5; 9 bases match TRBD1. The CDR3 consists of 14 residues. V shed 8 bases, J shed 5 bases, and the junction held 7 bases outside the gene matches. Germline CDR1 reads MDHEN; CDR2 reads SYDVKM. In DNA form, the CDR3 reads TGTGCCAGCTTACTAGGACAGGGGTATCAGCCCCAGCATTTT. This translates into CASLLGQGYQPQHF.